These 3 T cell receptor beta chains were sequenced from one sample in a study of monozygotic twins with inflammatory bowel disease. Reprocessing the 5' RACE reads, TCRdb reports a single entry for every CDR3 protein and omits DNA. The sample's table shows about 330,000 distinct CDR3 sequences. The sample comprised blood. The receptors were gathered from a human donor with ulcerative colitis or Crohn's disease, or a healthy co-twin of an affected twin (not recorded which).

J is TRBJ1-5 and V is TRBV28; without DNA, the TCRdb call of TRBD1 cannot be checked. Germline loops: CDR1 MDHEN, CDR2 SYDVKM. The CDR3 runs 15 residues. The CDR3: CASRTGDYSNQPRHF.

This chain uses TRBV7-2 with TRBJ1-5; absent DNA, TCRdb's TRBD1 call cannot be checked. The CDR3 extends over 15 amino acids. The germline gives CDR1 SGHTA, CDR2 FQGNSA. CDR3 sequence reads: CASSSSGVSNQPQHF.

The chain is built from TRBV5-1 and TRBJ1-1; TCRdb outputs TRBD1, but without DNA this stays unchecked. The germline gives CDR1 SGHRS, CDR2 YFSETQ. The CDR3 length is 14 residues. The CDR3 region is CASSPGTGATEAFF.